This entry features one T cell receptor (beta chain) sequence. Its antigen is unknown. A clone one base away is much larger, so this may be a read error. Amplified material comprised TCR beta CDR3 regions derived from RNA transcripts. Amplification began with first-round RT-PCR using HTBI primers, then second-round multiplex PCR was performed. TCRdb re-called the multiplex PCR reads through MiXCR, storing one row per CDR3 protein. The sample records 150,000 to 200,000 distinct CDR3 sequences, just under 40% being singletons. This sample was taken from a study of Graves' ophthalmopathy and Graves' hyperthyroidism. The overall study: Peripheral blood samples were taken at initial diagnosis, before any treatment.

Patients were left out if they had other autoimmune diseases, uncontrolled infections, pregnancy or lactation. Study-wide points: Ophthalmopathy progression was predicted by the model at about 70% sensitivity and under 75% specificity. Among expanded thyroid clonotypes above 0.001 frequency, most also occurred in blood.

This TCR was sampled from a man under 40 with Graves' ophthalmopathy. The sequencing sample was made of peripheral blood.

Here the CDR3 reads CASRAGLVTEAFF. The CDR3 bases are TGTGCCAGCAGGGCGGGACTGGTCACTGAAGCTTTCTTT. The chain joins TRBV28 to TRBJ1-1, with D possibly being TRBD1 (5 bases). In germline, CDR1 is MDHEN, CDR2 SYDVKM. Trimming cost V 6 bases and J 4 bases, with 12 bases left between them. This CDR3 has 13 amino acids.